Below, 30 T cell receptor beta chains from the same sample are listed, as sequenced in a study of identical twins listed by TCRdb under 2016. Receptor libraries were prepared by 5' RACE. Sequencing relied on an Illumina HiSeq 2000. TCRdb redid the processing of the public reads, applying fastp at Q25 and MiXCR, and retained in-frame beta chains. Records with the same CDR3 protein are collapsed into one entry carrying the most frequent genes and DNA. In this sample the table shows hundreds of thousands of distinct CDR3 sequences, around 6% of which occur a single time. The ten largest account for approximately 1.6% of the sample. The sequencing sample was made of naive T cells sorted from blood. The cell subset or site label on this specimen signifies: cells isolated with a human naive T-cell isolation kit. The receptors were gathered from a man in his late teens or twenties in good health.

This clonotype has a count of ten or more. J is TRBJ2-4 and V is TRBV10-3; 11 bases are a match to TRBD2. Looked up from germline, CDR1 is ENHRY and CDR2 is SYGVKD. The CDR3 consists of 18 residues. Trimming removed 8 bases from V and 6 bases from J; junction bases left unmatched: 18. The CDR3 here is CAIGEPGFSGRAGNIQYF. The DNA of the CDR3 is TGTGCCATCGGCGAGCCGGGGTTTAGCGGGAGGGCCGGAAACATTCAGTACTTC.

This clonotype showed up many times. The chain couples TRBV12-3 or TRBV12-4 to TRBJ1-2; D ambiguous. This CDR3 is built from 12 residues. The V end was cut by 3 bases, the J end by 2 bases, with 4 bases between. CDR3 coding DNA: TGTGCCAGCAGTTTTCTCAACTATGGCTACACCTTC. This sequence encodes CASSFLNYGYTF.

This chain uses TRBV29-1 with TRBJ2-3; 7 bases agree with TRBD1. CDR1 is SQVTM, CDR2 ANQGSEA, per germline. This CDR3 region has 13 residues. The V and J ends lost 7 bases and 1 base, in that order; junction bases with no gene match: 5. CDR3 sequence: CSAGQRRTDTQYF. The CDR3 DNA follows: TGCAGCGCGGGACAGAGACGCACAGATACGCAGTATTTT.

This clonotype showed up many times. The chain couples TRBV12-3 or TRBV12-4 to TRBJ1-1, with a tentative D call TRBD1 (5 bases). Trimming shortened V by 7 bases and J by 8 bases, and 20 bases separated the two germline ends. The CDR3 runs 14 residues. For the CDR3, the DNA is TGTGCCAGCACCTACATAAACCGGGACGGGGAAGCTTTCTTT. This gives the protein CASTYINRDGEAFF.

This clonotype was recorded at least ten times. V is TRBV12-3 or TRBV12-4 and J is TRBJ2-1; D could derive from TRBD1 or TRBD2 (5 bases each). V was shortened by 6 bases and J by 5 bases, with 20 bases between the two germline ends. The CDR3 totals 16 residues. The CDR3 DNA reads as TGTGCCAGCAGCCCCTCCCCCCCCGGGGCCCACAATGAGCAGTTCTTC. This codes for CASSPSPPGAHNEQFF.

This clonotype was seen more than once but under ten times. This chain uses TRBV29-1 with TRBJ2-2, with a tentative D call TRBD2 (7 bases). Germline V CDR1 and CDR2: SQVTM, ANQGSEA. The CDR3 sequence is 14 residues long. V dropped 7 bases and J dropped 6 bases, with 18 bases sitting between them. Here the CDR3 reads CSAIAGRGPGELFF. Here the CDR3 DNA reads TGCAGCGCAATAGCGGGCCGGGGGCCCGGGGAGCTGTTTTTT.

This clonotype was detected a few times. This chain joins TRBV11-2 and TRBJ2-7; D ambiguous. V dropped 1 base and J dropped 0 bases, with 16 bases sitting between them. CDR1 is SGHAT, CDR2 FQNNGV, per germline. The CDR3 covers 17 residues. CDR3 sequence reads: CASSLVKSRISSYEQYF. In nucleotides, the CDR3 is TGTGCCAGCAGCTTAGTTAAGAGCAGGATATCCTCCTACGAGCAGTACTTC. Drawing the rest from reference TRBV11-2 and TRBJ2-7, the complete variable domain is EAGVAQSPRYKIIEKRQSVAFWCNPISGHATLYWYQQILGQGPKLLIQFQNNGVVDDSQLPKDRFSAERLKGVDSTLKIQPAKLEDSAVYLCASSLVKSRISSYEQYFGPGTRLTVT.

The rearrangement joins TRBV28 to TRBJ2-7; 7 nucleotides match TRBD1. Trimming removed 4 bases from V and 2 bases from J; junction bases left unmatched: 14. The CDR3 sequence is 17 residues long. Germline CDR1 is MDHEN and CDR2 is SYDVKM. CDR3 region: CASSSSPGRGNPYEQYF. CDR3 sequence (DNA): TGTGCCAGCAGTTCCTCGCCGGGCAGGGGGAACCCCTACGAGCAGTACTTC.

This chain links TRBV18 with TRBJ2-1; a possible D gene is TRBD2 (6 bases). This CDR3 spans 15 amino acids. Germline V lookup: CDR1 KGHSH, CDR2 LQKENI. V lost 0 bases, J lost 7 bases, and 13 bases lay in between. DNA for the CDR3: TGTGCCAGCTCACCACCGGGGGGACTTCCAAATGAGCAGTTCTTC. Protein product: CASSPPGGLPNEQFF.

V usage is TRBV11-2 and J usage is TRBJ2-7; D not certain. The CDR3 runs to 14 residues. CDR1 is SGHAT, CDR2 FQNNGV, per germline. Trimming cost V 8 bases and J 1 base, with 15 bases left between them. The chain's CDR3 is CASSTSAPSYEQYV. CDR3 nucleotide sequence: TGTGCCAGCTCAACATCGGCTCCTTCCTACGAGCAGTACGTC.

The genes are TRBV7-9 and TRBJ2-3; a weak D match, TRBD2 (6 bases). The CDR3 runs to 14 residues. V was cut by 6 bases and J by 5 bases, with 15 bases left in between. Per the germline V gene, CDR1 is SEHNR and CDR2 is FQNEAQ (reference sequence). CDR3 sequence (DNA): TGTGCCAGCAGTTTGGACCCGGAGGGAGATACGCAGTATTTT. Translating gives CASSLDPEGDTQYF.

This CDR3 is CASSPFRDAYEQYF. The CDR3 DNA is TGTGCCAGCTCACCTTTCCGGGACGCCTACGAGCAGTACTTC. The rearrangement joins TRBV18 to TRBJ2-7; D tentatively reads TRBD1 or TRBD2 (5 bases each). The CDR3 length is 14 residues. Germline CDR1 KGHSH, CDR2 LQKENI. Trimming pared 3 bases from V and 2 bases from J, leaving 11 bases between.

This clonotype showed up many times. V is TRBV7-8 and J is TRBJ2-1, with 8 positions matching TRBD1. The CDR3 is 14 residues long. Germline CDR1 reads SGHVS; CDR2 reads FQNEAQ. With 0 bases clipped from V and 14 bases from J, the junction kept 9 bases outside the gene matches. The CDR3 reads CASSLAQGAIVKFF. Written as DNA, the CDR3 is TGTGCCAGCAGCTTAGCGCAGGGGGCGATAGTGAAGTTCTTC.

With respect to this clonotype: The CDR3 end shows no conserved phenylalanine or tryptophan, and so a read error is likely. This chain uses TRBV29-1 with TRBJ2-7, with a tentative D call TRBD2 (5 bases). The CDR3 loop spans 13 amino acids. Germline V lookup: CDR1 SQVTM, CDR2 ANQGSEA. V was clipped by 6 bases and J by 2 bases, with 14 bases between them. CDR3 amino acids: CSVSGRTTYEQYI. CDR3 sequence (DNA): TGCAGCGTAAGCGGACGGACGACCTACGAGCAGTACATC.

The chain joins TRBV12-3 or TRBV12-4 to TRBJ2-7, with D perhaps given as TRBD1 or TRBD2 (5 bases each). V was shortened by 7 bases and J by 3 bases, with 13 bases between the two germline ends. This CDR3 contains 13 residues. CDR3 nucleotides: TGTGCCAGCATCTGGGGACGGGGCTACGAGCAGTACTTC. Protein: CASIWGRGYEQYF.

This clonotype has more than one count but fewer than ten. The rearrangement joins TRBV5-1 to TRBJ2-5; possibly TRBD2 for D (6 bases). This CDR3 comprises 16 residues. Germline lookup yields CDR1 SGHRS and CDR2 YFSETQ. V lost 3 bases and J 5 bases, leaving 20 bases between the germline ends. The CDR3 coding sequence is TGCGCCAGCAGCTCTAGTCCCCGGGGCGCGGGGGAGACCCAGTACTTC. Its translation is CASSSSPRGAGETQYF.

This clonotype was seen a handful of times. This chain joins TRBV30 and TRBJ1-5, with D possibly TRBD1 on 5 matching bases. Germline V CDR1 and CDR2: GTSNPN, SVGIG (reference sequence). The CDR3 is 13 amino acids. V was trimmed by 3 bases and J by 4 bases, leaving 10 bases between them. The chain's CDR3 is CAWSPGGNQPQHF. CDR3 nucleotides: TGTGCCTGGAGCCCGGGGGGGAATCAGCCCCAGCATTTT.

This clonotype was observed a handful of times. This chain uses TRBV11-2 with TRBJ2-2; TRBD2 matches 9 bases. Germline CDR1 is SGHAT and CDR2 is FQNNGV. The V gene end was trimmed by 5 bases and the J gene end by 0 bases; junction bases not matched to a gene: 10. The CDR3 covers 18 residues. This chain's CDR3 is CASSTPPGTSPNTGELFF. CDR3 coding DNA: TGTGCCAGCAGCACCCCCCCCGGGACTAGCCCGAACACCGGGGAGCTGTTTTTT.

This clonotype was picked up a small number of times. J is TRBJ2-7 and V is TRBV2; D might be TRBD1 (6 bases). Trimming removed 7 bases from V and 0 bases from J, with 10 bases in between. CDR3 length: 13 amino acids. CDR1 and CDR2 from the germline V gene are SNHLY and FYNNEI. CDR3 in DNA: TGTGCCAGCATTGGGACAACCTCCTACGAGCAGTACTTC. Protein product: CASIGTTSYEQYF.

This clonotype was recorded a few times. This sequence joins TRBV7-9 and TRBJ2-1; D is perhaps TRBD1 (6 bases). The germline CDR1 and CDR2 sequences are SEHNR and FQNEAQ (reference sequence). The CDR3 has 16 amino acids. V dropped 5 bases and J dropped 2 bases, with 16 bases sitting between them. DNA for the CDR3: TGTGCCAGCAGCCCGTTAGGGGGAGAGGCCTACAATGAGCAGTTCTTC. Translated, it gives CASSPLGGEAYNEQFF.

This clonotype showed up just a few times. The chain employs TRBV3-1 and TRBJ2-1; no definite D call. Trimming removed 6 bases at V and 2 bases at J, with 11 bases between. This CDR3 comprises 14 residues. CDR1 and CDR2 (germline): LGHDT, YNNKEL (reference sequence). The CDR3 bases are TGTGCCAGCAGAGGCTACCCAGCCTACAATGAGCAGTTCTTC. It yields the protein CASRGYPAYNEQFF.

This clonotype showed up many times. The genes are TRBV7-2 and TRBJ2-1; 11 bases match TRBD2. The CDR3 has 16 residues. Germline CDR1 is SGHTA and CDR2 is FQGNSA. V lost 4 bases, J lost 4 bases, and 6 bases stayed unmatched. The CDR3 region is CASSSGLAVRYNEQFF. Written as DNA, the CDR3 is TGTGCCAGCAGCTCGGGACTAGCGGTTAGATACAATGAGCAGTTCTTC. The full variable domain, its missing parts supplied by reference TRBV7-2 and TRBJ2-1, is GAGVSQSPSNKVTEKGKDVELRCDPISGHTALYWYRQSLGQGLEFLIYFQGNSAPDKSGLPSDRFSAERTGGSVSTLTIQRTQQEDSAVYLCASSSGLAVRYNEQFFGPGTRLTVL.

In its sample, this clonotype was seen a few times. This chain joins TRBV6-5 and TRBJ2-4; D possibly corresponds to TRBD2 (5 bases). Trimming cost V 2 bases and J 9 bases, with 20 bases left between them. The CDR3 runs to 16 residues. The V gene's germline CDR1 is MNHEY and CDR2 SVGAGI. The CDR3 nucleotides read TGTGCCAGCAGTTACCGCCCCGGTCCGGGCGAGGGCATTCAGTACTTC. Protein product: CASSYRPGPGEGIQYF.

Points on this clonotype: The junction differs from germline at one of its ends, possibly a read error. DNA of the CDR3: TGCAGTGCTAGAGATGACGCGACAGGGCTTGTACTGGTCTTC. Residues: CSARDDATGLVLVF. V and J are TRBV20-1 and TRBJ2-1; TRBD1 aligns across 7 bases. The V gene's germline CDR1 is DFQATT and CDR2 SNEGSKA (reference sequence). The CDR3 is 14 amino acids.

This clonotype has only a few counts. The chain joins TRBV7-3 to TRBJ2-3; D unclear. V was cut by 3 bases and J by 1 base, with 11 bases left in between. Germline V gene lookup returns CDR1 SGHTA and CDR2 FQGTGA. This CDR3 contains 15 residues. This CDR3 reads CASSFGPPRTDTQYF. CDR3 nucleotide sequence: TGTGCCAGCAGCTTTGGACCCCCCCGCACAGATACGCAGTATTTT.

In this sample, this clonotype turned up a few times. V is TRBV24-1 and J is TRBJ1-2; TRBD1 matches at 8 bases. V lost 3 bases and J lost 10; bases outside the gene matches: 6. Per germline, CDR1 KGHDR and CDR2 SFDVKD. This CDR3 spans 13 amino acids. The CDR3 is CATSDTDRDIYTF. In DNA form, the CDR3 reads TGTGCCACCAGTGATACGGACAGGGATATCTACACCTTC.

The sample holds many counts of this clonotype. The chain carries TRBV5-4 and TRBJ2-5; 7 positions agree with TRBD2. Looked up from germline, CDR1 is SGHNT and CDR2 is YYREEE (reference sequence). There are 14 residues in the CDR3. The V gene end was trimmed by 1 base and the J gene end by 4 bases; junction bases not matched to a gene: 4. The CDR3 bases are TGTGCCAGCAGCTTGCGGGGGGAGTTAGAGACCCAGTACTTC. This codes for CASSLRGELETQYF.

The chain combines TRBV6-1 with TRBJ1-5, with D perhaps TRBD1 (5 bases). V was pared by 7 bases and J by 4 bases, with 11 bases between. The CDR3 runs to 13 residues. Germline assignment: CDR1 MNHNS and CDR2 SASEGT. The CDR3 loop reads CASTGGFNQPQHF. The CDR3, as DNA: TGTGCCAGCACCGGGGGGTTTAATCAGCCCCAGCATTTT.

This chain joins TRBV5-4 and TRBJ1-2, with a tentative D call TRBD1 (6 bases). The germline V and J ends were trimmed by 1 base and 7 bases, with 11 bases remaining between them. The germline V gene has CDR1 SGHNT and CDR2 YYREEE (reference sequence). The CDR3 covers 13 residues. For the CDR3, the DNA is TGTGCCAGCAGCTTGTTTGGGGGCGGTGGCTACACCTTC. Translated, it gives CASSLFGGGGYTF.

This clonotype was found many times. The junction differs from germline at one of its ends, possibly a read error. The chain recombines TRBV5-1 with TRBJ2-5; D unresolved. The CDR3 totals 13 residues. Germline CDR1 and CDR2: SGHRS and YFSETQ. CDR3 nucleotides: TGTGCCAGCAGTCCGTCGCCACAAGAGACCCAGTACTTC. Encoded protein: CASSPSPQETQYF.